The 8 T cell receptor beta chains below all came from one sample that was sequenced in a study of blood T cell repertoires in COVID-19. Profiling relied on immunoSEQ multiplex PCR, and the TCRdb table lists in-frame clones only, not all of them. The sample lists 200,000 to 250,000 clones; 80% were seen once. Sequencing was carried out using peripheral blood. Receptors originate from an older woman with acute or convalescent COVID-19.

This chain connects TRBV6-4 to TRBJ1-5; TRBD1 is a possible D gene (5 bases). In germline, CDR1 is MRHNA, CDR2 SNTAGT. Trimming pared 1 base from V and 7 bases from J, leaving 17 bases between. The CDR3 has 16 residues. The CDR3 nucleotides are TGTGCCAGCAGTGACTGGCGGGGTTTGGAGGGGCAGCCCCAGCATTTT. It is translated as CASSDWRGLEGQPQHF.

The V and J genes are TRBV4-1 and TRBJ2-1; 8 bases align to TRBD1. Germline-derived CDR1 and CDR2 are MGHRA and YSYEKL. With 0 bases clipped from V and 6 bases from J, the junction kept 4 bases outside the gene matches. This CDR3 is 15 amino acids long. CDR3 nucleotides: TGCGCCAGCAGCCAAGATGACAGGGGAACCAATGAGCAGTTCTTC. Its translation is CASSQDDRGTNEQFF.

The chain is built from TRBV5-1 and TRBJ1-1, with a tentative D call TRBD1 (6 bases). There are 13 residues in the CDR3. Germline V CDR1 and CDR2: SGHRS, YFSETQ. Trimming left V 4 bases short and J 7 bases short, with 14 bases between. CDR3 region: CASSLLQGNEAFF. For the CDR3, the DNA is TGCGCCAGCAGCCTCCTGCAGGGGAATGAAGCTTTCTTT.

V and J are TRBV10-3 and TRBJ1-3; 7 bases line up with TRBD1. In germline, CDR1 is ENHRY, CDR2 SYGVKD. This CDR3 comprises 15 residues. The junction had 2 bases not matched to a gene; V was cut back by 3 bases and J by 0 bases. CDR3: CAISEGQASGNTIYF. CDR3 in DNA: TGTGCCATCAGTGAAGGACAGGCCTCTGGAAACACCATATATTTT.

This rearrangement joins TRBV29-1 to TRBJ2-4; TRBD2 is a possible D gene (6 bases). The CDR3 totals 13 residues. CDR1 and CDR2 from the germline V gene are SQVTM and ANQGSEA. Deletions cut 2 bases from V and 8 bases from J, with 13 bases between. For the CDR3, the DNA is TGCAGCGTTGAAACGGGAGTCACAGACATTCAGTACTTC. It encodes CSVETGVTDIQYF.

The V call is TRBV29-1, the J call TRBJ1-5, with 7 bases that match TRBD1. This CDR3 is 14 amino acids long. V was clipped by 4 bases and J by 1 base; unmatched bases: 4. Germline CDR1 SQVTM, CDR2 ANQGSEA. CDR3 coding DNA: TGCAGCGTTGTAGTACAGGGGAGCAATCAGCCCCAGCATTTT. Protein product: CSVVVQGSNQPQHF. Full variable domain (rest looked up from reference TRBV29-1 and TRBJ1-5): SAVISQKPSRDICQRGTSLTIQCQVDSQVTMMFWYRQQPGQSLTLIATANQGSEATYESGFVIDKFPISRPNLTFSTLTVSNMSPEDSSIYLCSVVVQGSNQPQHFGDGTRLSIL.

The chain couples TRBV7-8 to TRBJ1-4; the match to TRBD1 covers 10 bases. The germline gives CDR1 SGHVS, CDR2 FQNEAQ. The CDR3 consists of 15 residues. Germline trimming cut 5 bases from V and 5 bases from J; bases unmatched to any gene: 5. This CDR3 is CASSLGTGANEKLFF. CDR3 DNA: TGTGCCAGCAGCCTCGGGACAGGGGCAAATGAAAAACTGTTTTTT.

This clone was detected only once. The J gene is TRBJ2-7, the V gene TRBV4-1, with 7 bases lining up with TRBD1. This CDR3 contains 14 residues. V shed 4 bases, J shed 3 bases, and the junction held 6 bases outside the gene matches. Germline-derived CDR1 and CDR2 are MGHRA and YSYEKL. CDR3 amino acids: CASSLGQAFYEQYF. The CDR3 coding sequence is TGCGCCAGCAGCCTTGGACAGGCCTTCTACGAGCAGTACTTC.